This T cell receptor beta chain was retrieved from a study of Ad26.COV2.S vaccination and SARS-CoV-2 variants. Study-wide background: The donor participated in the COV1001 trial, in its Ad26.COV2.S arm. Once or twice, 56 days apart, Ad26.COV2.S was delivered intramuscularly.

Stated treatment: around 19 received Ad26.COV2.S at low or high dose, single or two shots; about 5 received placebo; per-sample allocation not given. After the first vaccine or placebo injection, samples were drawn on day 63. Boston provided a donor who was an adult aged 18-55 years. Study findings and constraints: Participants in the vaccine arm had higher spike-specific TCR breadth; placebo recipients had lower.

As concerns this clone: Its antigen is unidentified.

Only in-frame clones appear in the TCRdb table, and some are missing; sequencing was by immunoSEQ multiplex PCR. The data contain over 300,000 clones, roughly four fifths of them singletons. V was cut by 6 bases and J by 4 bases, with 18 bases left in between. CDR1 SNHLY and CDR2 FYNNEI come from the germline V gene. CDR3 size: 15 residues. The chain couples TRBV2 to TRBJ1-2; D is undetermined. The clonotype comes from a person between 18 and 59 years old who received the Ad26.COV2.S COVID-19 vaccine or a placebo. Here the sequenced sample was peripheral blood, taken in a trial of Ad26.COV2.S vaccine versus placebo. CDR3 region: CASSRGRGRSYGYTF. The CDR3 DNA is TGTGCCAGCAGCCGAGGTCGAGGGAGGAGCTATGGCTACACCTTC.